This T cell receptor (beta chain) was captured in a study of neurological immune-mediated disorders. This clonotype was seen many times. Germline values: CDR1 SGHKS, CDR2 YYEKEE (reference sequence). The CDR3 is 16 residues long. V trimming: 3 bases; J trimming: 5 bases; junction bases outside the gene matches: 10. MiXCR was run by TCRdb on the 5' RACE reads, yielding one entry per CDR3 protein. There are 90,000 to 100,000 distinct CDR3 sequences in the sample; roughly 4% occur only once, and around 6% lies in the top ten. V is TRBV5-5 and J is TRBJ2-1; 8 bases map to TRBD2. This clonotype originated in a woman aged 18-29 years with multiple sclerosis. Sequencing was carried out using PBMCs. CDR3 amino acids: CASSSRLLADDNEQFF. The CDR3 DNA reads TGTGCCAGCAGCTCCCGTCTACTAGCGGATGACAATGAGCAGTTCTTC.